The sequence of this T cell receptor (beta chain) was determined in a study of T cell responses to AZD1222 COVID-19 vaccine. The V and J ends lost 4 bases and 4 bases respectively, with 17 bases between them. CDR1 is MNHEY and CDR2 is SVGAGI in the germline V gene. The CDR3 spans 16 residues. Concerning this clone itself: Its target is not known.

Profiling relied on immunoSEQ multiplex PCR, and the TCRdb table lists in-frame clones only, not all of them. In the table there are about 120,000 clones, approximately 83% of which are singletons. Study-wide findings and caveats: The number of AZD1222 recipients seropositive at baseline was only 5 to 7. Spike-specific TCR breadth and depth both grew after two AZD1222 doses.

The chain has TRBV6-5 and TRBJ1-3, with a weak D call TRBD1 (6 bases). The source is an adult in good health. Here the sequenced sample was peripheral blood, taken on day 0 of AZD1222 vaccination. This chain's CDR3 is CASSLLGIRGGNTIYF. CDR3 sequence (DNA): TGTGCCAGCAGTTTACTAGGGATCAGGGGAGGAAACACCATATATTTT.